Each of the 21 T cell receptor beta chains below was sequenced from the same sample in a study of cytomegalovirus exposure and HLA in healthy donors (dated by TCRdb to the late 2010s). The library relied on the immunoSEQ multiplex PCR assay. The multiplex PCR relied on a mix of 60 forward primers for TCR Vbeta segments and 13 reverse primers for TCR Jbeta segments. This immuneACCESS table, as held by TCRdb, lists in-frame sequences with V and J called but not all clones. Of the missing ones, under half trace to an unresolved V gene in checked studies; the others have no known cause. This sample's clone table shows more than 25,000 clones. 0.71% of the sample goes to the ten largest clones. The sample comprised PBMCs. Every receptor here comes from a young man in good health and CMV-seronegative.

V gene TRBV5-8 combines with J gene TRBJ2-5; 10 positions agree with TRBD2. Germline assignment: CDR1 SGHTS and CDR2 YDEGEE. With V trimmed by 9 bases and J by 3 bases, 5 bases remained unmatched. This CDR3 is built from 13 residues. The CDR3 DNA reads TGTGCCACCCAGCGGGGGGGAGAAGAGACCCAGTACTTC. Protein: CATQRGGEETQYF.

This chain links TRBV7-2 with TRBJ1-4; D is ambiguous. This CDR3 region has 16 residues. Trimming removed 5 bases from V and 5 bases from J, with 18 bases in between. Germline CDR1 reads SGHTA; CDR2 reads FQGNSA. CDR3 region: CASSAERVAYNEKLFF. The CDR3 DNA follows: TGTGCCAGCAGCGCAGAGAGGGTGGCATACAATGAAAAACTGTTTTTT.

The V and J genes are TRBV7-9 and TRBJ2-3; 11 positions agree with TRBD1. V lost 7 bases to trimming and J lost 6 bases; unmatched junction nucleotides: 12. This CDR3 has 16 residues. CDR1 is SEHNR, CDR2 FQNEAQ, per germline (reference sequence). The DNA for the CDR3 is TGTGCCAGCACCCCGACGGACAGGGGGCAGGTGGATACGCAGTATTTT. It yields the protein CASTPTDRGQVDTQYF.

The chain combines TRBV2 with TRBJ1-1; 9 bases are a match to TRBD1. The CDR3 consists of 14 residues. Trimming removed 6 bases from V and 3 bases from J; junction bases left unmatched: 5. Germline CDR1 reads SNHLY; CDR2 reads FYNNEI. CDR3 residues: CASRYRGLDTEAFF. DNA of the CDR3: TGTGCCAGCAGGTACAGGGGGCTGGACACTGAAGCTTTCTTT.

The CDR3 loop is CASTGQDHQPQHF. In DNA form, the CDR3 reads TGTGCCAGCACAGGGCAGGATCATCAGCCCCAGCATTTT. The V and J genes are TRBV6-1 and TRBJ1-5, with D possibly being TRBD1 (5 bases). The CDR3 spans 13 residues. The germline gives CDR1 MNHNS, CDR2 SASEGT. With 7 bases removed from V and 5 bases from J, the gap between germline ends came to 12 bases.

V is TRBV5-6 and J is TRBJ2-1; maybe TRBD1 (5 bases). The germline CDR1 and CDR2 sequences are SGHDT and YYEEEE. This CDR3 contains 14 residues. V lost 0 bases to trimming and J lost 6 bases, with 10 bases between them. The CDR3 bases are TGTGCCAGCAGCTTGGTCAGGGCGACCAATGAGCAGTTCTTC. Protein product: CASSLVRATNEQFF.

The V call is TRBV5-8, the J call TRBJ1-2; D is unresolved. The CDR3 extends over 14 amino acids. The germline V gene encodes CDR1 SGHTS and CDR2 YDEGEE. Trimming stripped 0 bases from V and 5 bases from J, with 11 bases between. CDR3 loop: CASSLAAGGYGYTF. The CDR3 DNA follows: TGTGCCAGCAGCTTGGCGGCAGGTGGATATGGCTACACCTTC.

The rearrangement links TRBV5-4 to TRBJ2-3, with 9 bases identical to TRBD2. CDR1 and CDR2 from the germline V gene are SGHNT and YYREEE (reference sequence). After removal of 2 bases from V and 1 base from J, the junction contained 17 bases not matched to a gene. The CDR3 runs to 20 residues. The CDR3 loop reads CASSFPPRAAGGLGTDTQYF. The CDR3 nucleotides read TGTGCCAGCAGCTTTCCCCCCCGGGCAGCGGGAGGTCTGGGCACAGATACGCAGTATTTT.

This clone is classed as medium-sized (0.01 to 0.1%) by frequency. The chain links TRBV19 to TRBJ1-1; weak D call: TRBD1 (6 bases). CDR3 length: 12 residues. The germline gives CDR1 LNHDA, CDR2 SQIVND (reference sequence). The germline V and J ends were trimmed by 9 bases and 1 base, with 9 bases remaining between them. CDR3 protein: CASGQPNTEAFF. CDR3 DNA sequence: TGTGCCAGCGGACAGCCGAACACTGAAGCTTTCTTT.

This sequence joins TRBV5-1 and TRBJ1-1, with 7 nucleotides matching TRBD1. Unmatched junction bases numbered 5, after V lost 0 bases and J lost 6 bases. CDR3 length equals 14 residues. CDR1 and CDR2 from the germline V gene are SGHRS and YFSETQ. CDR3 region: CASSLGARGPEAFF. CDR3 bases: TGCGCCAGCAGCTTGGGGGCGAGGGGGCCTGAAGCTTTCTTT. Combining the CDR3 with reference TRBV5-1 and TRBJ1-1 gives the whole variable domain KAGVTQTPRYLIKTRGQQVTLSCSPISGHRSVSWYQQTPGQGLQFLFEYFSETQRNKGNFPGRFSGRQFSNSRSEMNVSTLELGDSALYLCASSLGARGPEAFFGQGTRLTVV.

CDR3 in DNA: TGTGCCAGCAGTGATGGCAGGGTTACTGGAAACACCATATATTTT. The encoded protein is CASSDGRVTGNTIYF. The chain joins TRBV2 to TRBJ1-3, with a tentative D call TRBD1 (5 bases). V lost 3 bases to trimming and J lost 2 bases, with 11 bases between them. Per the germline V gene, CDR1 is SNHLY and CDR2 is FYNNEI. This CDR3 region has 15 residues.

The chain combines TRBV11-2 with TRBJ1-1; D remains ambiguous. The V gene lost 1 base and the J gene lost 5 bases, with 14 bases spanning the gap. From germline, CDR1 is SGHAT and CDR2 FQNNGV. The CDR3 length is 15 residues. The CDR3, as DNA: TGTGCCAGCAGCTTAGTTGATGTGGTCAGTACTGAAGCTTTCTTT. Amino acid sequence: CASSLVDVVSTEAFF.

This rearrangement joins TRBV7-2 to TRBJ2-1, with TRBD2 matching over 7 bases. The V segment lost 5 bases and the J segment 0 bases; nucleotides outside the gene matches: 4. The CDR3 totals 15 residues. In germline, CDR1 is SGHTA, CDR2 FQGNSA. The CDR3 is CASSPSGDSYNEQFF. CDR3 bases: TGTGCCAGCAGCCCGAGCGGGGACTCCTACAATGAGCAGTTCTTC.

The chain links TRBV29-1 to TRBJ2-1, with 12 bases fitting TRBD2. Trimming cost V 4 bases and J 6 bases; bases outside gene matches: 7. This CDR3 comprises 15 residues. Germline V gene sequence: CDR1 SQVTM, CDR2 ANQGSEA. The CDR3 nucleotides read TGCAGCGTTGTCTCACTAGCGGGAGGTACCAATGAGCAGTTCTTC. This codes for CSVVSLAGGTNEQFF.

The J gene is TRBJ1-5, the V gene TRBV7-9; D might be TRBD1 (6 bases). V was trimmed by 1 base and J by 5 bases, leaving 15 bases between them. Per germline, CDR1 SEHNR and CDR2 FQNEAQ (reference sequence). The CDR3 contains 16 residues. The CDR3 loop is CASSLVYGGPDQPQHF. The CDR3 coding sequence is TGTGCCAGCAGCTTAGTATACGGGGGGCCCGATCAGCCCCAGCATTTT.

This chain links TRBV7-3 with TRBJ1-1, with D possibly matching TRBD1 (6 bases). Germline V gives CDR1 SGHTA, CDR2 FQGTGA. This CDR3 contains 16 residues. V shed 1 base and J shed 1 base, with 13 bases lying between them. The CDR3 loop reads CASSLMLAGANTEAFF. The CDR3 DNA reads TGTGCCAGCAGCTTAATGCTGGCAGGGGCGAACACTGAAGCTTTCTTT.

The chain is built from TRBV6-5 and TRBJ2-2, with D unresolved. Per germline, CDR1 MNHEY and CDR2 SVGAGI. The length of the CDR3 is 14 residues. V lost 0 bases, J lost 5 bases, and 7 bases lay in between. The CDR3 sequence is CASSYSRVTGELFF. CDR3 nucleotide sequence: TGTGCCAGCAGTTACTCGAGAGTTACCGGGGAGCTGTTTTTT.

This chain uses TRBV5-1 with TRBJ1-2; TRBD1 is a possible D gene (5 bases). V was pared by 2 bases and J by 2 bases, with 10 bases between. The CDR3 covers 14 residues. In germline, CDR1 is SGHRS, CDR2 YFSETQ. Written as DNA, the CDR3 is TGCGCCAGCAGCTTTCAGGCAGGGAACTATGGCTACACCTTC. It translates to CASSFQAGNYGYTF.

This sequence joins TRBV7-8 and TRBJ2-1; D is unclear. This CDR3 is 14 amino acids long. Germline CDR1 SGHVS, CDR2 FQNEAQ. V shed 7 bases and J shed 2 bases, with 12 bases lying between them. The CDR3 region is CASTRRHPYNEQFF. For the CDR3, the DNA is TGTGCCAGCACCCGTCGACACCCCTACAATGAGCAGTTCTTC.

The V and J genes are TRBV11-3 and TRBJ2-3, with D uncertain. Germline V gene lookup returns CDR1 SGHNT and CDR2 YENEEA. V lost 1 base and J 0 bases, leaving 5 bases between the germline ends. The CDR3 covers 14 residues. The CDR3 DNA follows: TGTGCCAGCAGCTTAGCGACTAGCACAGATACGCAGTATTTT. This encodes CASSLATSTDTQYF.

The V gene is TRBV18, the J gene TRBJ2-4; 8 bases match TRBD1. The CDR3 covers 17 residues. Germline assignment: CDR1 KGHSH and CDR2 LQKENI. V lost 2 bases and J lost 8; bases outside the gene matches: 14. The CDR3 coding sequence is TGTGCCAGCTCACCAACACGCAGACAGGGGCGAGGGGACATTCAGTACTTC. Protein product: CASSPTRRQGRGDIQYF.